The 8 T cell receptor beta chains below were found in one sample sequenced in a study. Using its own MiXCR run on the 5' RACE reads, TCRdb lists one record per CDR3 protein. The table shows approximately 29,000 distinct CDR3 sequences, with roughly 24% occurring only once. Material for sequencing was naive CD4+ T cells sorted from a lymph node. Subset indicated: naive CD4+ T cells, CD4+CD45RA+CD25-. These receptors were obtained from a female donor with breast cancer.

This clonotype was counted a few times. The J gene is TRBJ1-6, the V gene TRBV5-1, with D tentatively TRBD1 (6 bases). V was cut by 6 bases and J by 8 bases, with 18 bases left in between. The CDR3 contains 15 residues. CDR1 is SGHRS and CDR2 is YFSETQ in the germline V gene. CDR3 coding DNA: TGCGCCAGCACCCGTTGGGGGGCGAAGGATTCACCCCTCCACTTT. Its translation: CASTRWGAKDSPLHF.

This clonotype was found a few times. This chain uses TRBV11-1 with TRBJ1-1; 7 nucleotides align to TRBD1. V trimming: 4 bases; J trimming: 0 bases; junction bases outside the gene matches: 5. Germline CDR1 SGHAT, CDR2 FQDESV (reference sequence). The CDR3 is 15 amino acids. Written as DNA, the CDR3 is TGTGCCAGCAGCTCGCGGACAGGCCTGAACACTGAAGCTTTCTTT. Translating it yields CASSSRTGLNTEAFF.

The table lists this clonotype with a few counts. The CDR3 DNA reads as TGTGCCAGCATGCACTCTGGGGCCAACGTCCTGACTTTC. It encodes CASMHSGANVLTF. The rearrangement links TRBV25-1 to TRBJ2-6; no clear D. The CDR3 extends over 13 amino acids. V gave up 7 bases and J gave up 0 bases, with 4 bases separating them. Germline V gives CDR1 MGHDK, CDR2 SYGVNS. Drawing the rest from reference TRBV25-1 and TRBJ2-6, the complete variable domain is EADIYQTPRYLVIGTGKKITLECSQTMGHDKMYWYQQDPGMELHLIHYSYGVNSTEKGDLSSESTVSRIRTEHFPLTLESARPSHTSQYLCASMHSGANVLTFGAGSRLTVL.

The chain recombines TRBV5-1 with TRBJ2-3; 13 bases agree with TRBD2. Losses at the gene ends were 0 bases for V and 2 bases for J; bases not matched to a gene: 9. Looked up from germline, CDR1 is SGHRS and CDR2 is YFSETQ. This CDR3 contains 19 residues. This chain's CDR3 is CASSLDRLAGGSITDTQYF. The CDR3 DNA reads as TGCGCCAGCAGCTTGGATAGACTAGCGGGGGGTTCGATCACAGATACGCAGTATTTT.

The chain recombines TRBV2 with TRBJ2-5, with D possibly being TRBD2 (6 bases). The CDR3 sequence is 13 residues long. Trimming pared 2 bases from V and 5 bases from J, leaving 9 bases between. CDR1 and CDR2 (germline): SNHLY, FYNNEI. In DNA, the CDR3 is TGTGCCAGCAGTGAAACCGGGAGCGAGACCCAGTACTTC. Amino acid sequence: CASSETGSETQYF.

This clonotype has at least ten counts. The V call is TRBV4-1, the J call TRBJ1-2; TRBD1 agrees at 8 bases. The J segment lost 0 bases and the V segment lost 1 base, leaving 10 bases of the junction unmatched. From germline, CDR1 is MGHRA and CDR2 YSYEKL. This CDR3 is 18 amino acids long. CDR3 amino acids: CASSQGHGQGVANYGYTF. CDR3 DNA: TGCGCCAGCAGCCAAGGTCACGGACAGGGTGTAGCTAACTATGGCTACACCTTC.

This clonotype has at least ten counts. The rearrangement links TRBV12-3 or TRBV12-4 to TRBJ2-2, with 9 bases lining up with TRBD2. This CDR3 has 16 amino acids. V shed 1 base, J shed 1 base, and the junction held 1 base outside the gene matches. This chain's CDR3 is CASSLGAGGNTGELFF. The CDR3 bases are TGTGCCAGCAGTTTAGGAGCGGGGGGGAACACCGGGGAGCTGTTTTTT.

To note about this clonotype: This is likely a read error, given that the CDR3 carries no conserved phenylalanine or tryptophan at its end. For the CDR3, the DNA is TGTGCCAGCAGCCAAGATTACGACAGGGCATTCCTAGACGAGCAGTACTCC. This encodes CASSQDYDRAFLDEQYS. The genes are TRBV3-1 and TRBJ2-7, with 7 bases identical to TRBD1. CDR1 is LGHDT, CDR2 YNNKEL, per germline (reference sequence). J gave up 5 bases and V 0 bases, and 13 bases lay outside the gene matches. The CDR3 sequence is 17 residues long.